What follows describes a single T cell receptor beta chain. The same CDR3 can be traced to other DNA sequences in this sample. The sample belongs to a study of T cell changes during pregnancy in multiple sclerosis. This CDR3 contains 14 residues. CDR1 is LNHDA, CDR2 SQIVND, per germline (reference sequence). The V segment lost 6 bases and the J segment 0 bases; nucleotides outside the gene matches: 2. This table comes from immunoSEQ multiplex PCR, and its TCRdb copy is limited to in-frame clones, with some not included. The data show around 100,000 clones, with approximately 91% seen just once and about 3% held by the top ten.

The V call is TRBV19, the J call TRBJ2-7; TRBD1 aligns across 10 bases. The source is a female donor with multiple sclerosis, enrolled in a pregnancy study. The sample consisted of peripheral blood, taken after pregnancy. Written as DNA, the CDR3 is TGTGCCAGTAGCCGGGACAGGGGCTCCTACGAGCAGTACTTC. It yields the protein CASSRDRGSYEQYF.